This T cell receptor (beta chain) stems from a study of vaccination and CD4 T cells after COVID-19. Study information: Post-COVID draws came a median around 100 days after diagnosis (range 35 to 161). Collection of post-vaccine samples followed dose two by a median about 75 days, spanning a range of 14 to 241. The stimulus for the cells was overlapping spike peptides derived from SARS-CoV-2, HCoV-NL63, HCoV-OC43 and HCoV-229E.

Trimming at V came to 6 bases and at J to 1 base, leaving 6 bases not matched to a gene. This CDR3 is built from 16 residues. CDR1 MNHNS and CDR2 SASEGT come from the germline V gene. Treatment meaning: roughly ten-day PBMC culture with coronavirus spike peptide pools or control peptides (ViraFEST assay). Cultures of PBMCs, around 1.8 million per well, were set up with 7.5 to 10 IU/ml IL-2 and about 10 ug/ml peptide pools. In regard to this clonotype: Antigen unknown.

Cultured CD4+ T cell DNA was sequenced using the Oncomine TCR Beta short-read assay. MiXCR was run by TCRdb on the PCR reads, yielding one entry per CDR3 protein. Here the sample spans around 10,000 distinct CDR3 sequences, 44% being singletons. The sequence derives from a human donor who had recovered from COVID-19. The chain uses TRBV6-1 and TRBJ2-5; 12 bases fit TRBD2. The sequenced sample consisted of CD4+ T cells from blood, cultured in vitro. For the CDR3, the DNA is TGTGCCAGCAGCCCCACTAGCGGGGGGAGCCAAGAGACCCAGTACTTC. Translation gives CASSPTSGGSQETQYF.